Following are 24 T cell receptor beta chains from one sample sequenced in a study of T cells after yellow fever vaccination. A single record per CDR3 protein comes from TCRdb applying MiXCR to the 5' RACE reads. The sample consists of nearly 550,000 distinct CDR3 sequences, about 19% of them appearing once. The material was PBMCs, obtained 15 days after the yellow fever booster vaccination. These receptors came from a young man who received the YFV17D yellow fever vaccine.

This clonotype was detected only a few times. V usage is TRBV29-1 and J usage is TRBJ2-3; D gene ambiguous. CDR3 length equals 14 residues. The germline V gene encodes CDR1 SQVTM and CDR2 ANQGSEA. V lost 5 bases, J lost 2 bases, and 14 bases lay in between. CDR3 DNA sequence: TGCAGCGTTAGTGGAACTCTTCACACAGATACGCAGTATTTT. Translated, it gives CSVSGTLHTDTQYF.

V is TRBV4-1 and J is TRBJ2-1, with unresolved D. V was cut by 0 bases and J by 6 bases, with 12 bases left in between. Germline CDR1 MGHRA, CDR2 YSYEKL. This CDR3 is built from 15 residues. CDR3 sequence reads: CASSQDELQGNEQFF. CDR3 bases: TGCGCCAGCAGCCAAGACGAACTCCAAGGCAATGAGCAGTTCTTC.

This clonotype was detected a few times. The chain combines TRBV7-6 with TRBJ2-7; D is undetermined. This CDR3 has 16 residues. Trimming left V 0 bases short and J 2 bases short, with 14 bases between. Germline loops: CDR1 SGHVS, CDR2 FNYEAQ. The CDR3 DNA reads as TGTGCCAGCAGCTTAGCGCCAGGCCCCGTCCCCTACGAGCAGTACTTC. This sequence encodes CASSLAPGPVPYEQYF.

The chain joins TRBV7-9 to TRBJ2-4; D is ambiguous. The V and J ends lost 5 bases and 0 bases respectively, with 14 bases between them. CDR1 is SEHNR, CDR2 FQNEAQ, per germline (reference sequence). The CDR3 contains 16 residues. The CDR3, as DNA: TGTGCCAGCAGCCCTCGGTCGGGCGCAGCCAAAAACATTCAGTACTTC. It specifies CASSPRSGAAKNIQYF.

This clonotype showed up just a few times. CDR3 in DNA: TGTGCCAGCAGTTTAGGGAAGGCCTTCACAGATACGCAGTATTTT. Encoded protein: CASSLGKAFTDTQYF. This sequence joins TRBV12-3 or TRBV12-4 and TRBJ2-3; D not resolved. V was clipped by 1 base and J by 2 bases, with 10 bases between them. The CDR3 contains 15 residues.

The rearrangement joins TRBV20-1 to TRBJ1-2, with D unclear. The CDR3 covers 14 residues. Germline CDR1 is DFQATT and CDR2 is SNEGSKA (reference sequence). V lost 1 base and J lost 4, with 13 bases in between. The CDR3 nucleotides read TGCAGTGCTAGAGCTGTGGGCCTGGGCTATGGCTACACCTTC. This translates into CSARAVGLGYGYTF.

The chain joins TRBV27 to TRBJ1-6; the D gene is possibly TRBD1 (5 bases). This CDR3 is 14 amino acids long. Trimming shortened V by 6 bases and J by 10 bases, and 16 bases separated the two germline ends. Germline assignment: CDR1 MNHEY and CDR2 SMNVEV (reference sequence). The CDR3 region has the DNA TGTGCCAGCAGCCTAGACAGCGGACCATCACCCCTCCACTTT. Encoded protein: CASSLDSGPSPLHF.

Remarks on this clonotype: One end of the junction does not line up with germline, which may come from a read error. The CDR3 bases are TGCTGTGCTACCGATTGGCGACAGGGACAGACAGATACGCAGTATTTT. Its protein is CCATDWRQGQTDTQYF. This chain links TRBV20-1 with TRBJ2-3; TRBD1 matches at 7 bases. In germline, CDR1 is DFQATT, CDR2 SNEGSKA (reference sequence). CDR3 length: 16 residues.

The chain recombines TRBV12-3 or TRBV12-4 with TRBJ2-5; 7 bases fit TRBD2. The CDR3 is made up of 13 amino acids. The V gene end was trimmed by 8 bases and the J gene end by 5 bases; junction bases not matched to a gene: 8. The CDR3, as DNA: TGTGCCAGCGAAAGCGGGGTGGGGGAGACCCAGTACTTC. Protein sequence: CASESGVGETQYF.

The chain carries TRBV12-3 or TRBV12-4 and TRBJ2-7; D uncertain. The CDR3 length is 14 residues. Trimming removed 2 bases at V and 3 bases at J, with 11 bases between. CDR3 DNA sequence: TGTGCCAGCAGTTTAACCAGCTTCGACTACGAGCAGTACTTC. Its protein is CASSLTSFDYEQYF.

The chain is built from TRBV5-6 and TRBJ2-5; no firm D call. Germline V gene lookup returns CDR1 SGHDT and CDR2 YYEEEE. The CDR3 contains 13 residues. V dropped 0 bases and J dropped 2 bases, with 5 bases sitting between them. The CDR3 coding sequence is TGTGCCAGCAGCTTGGAACAGCAAGAGACCCAGTACTTC. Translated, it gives CASSLEQQETQYF.

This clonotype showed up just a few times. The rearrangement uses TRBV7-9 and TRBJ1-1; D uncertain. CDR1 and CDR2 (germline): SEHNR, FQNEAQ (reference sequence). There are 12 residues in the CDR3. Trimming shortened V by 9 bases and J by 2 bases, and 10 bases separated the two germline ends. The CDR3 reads CASGRANTEAFF. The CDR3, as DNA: TGTGCCAGTGGCCGTGCCAACACTGAAGCTTTCTTT.

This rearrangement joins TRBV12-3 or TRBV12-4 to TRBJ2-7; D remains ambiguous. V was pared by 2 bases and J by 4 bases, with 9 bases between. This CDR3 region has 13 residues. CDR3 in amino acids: CASSLSLRYEQYF. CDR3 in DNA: TGTGCCAGCAGTTTAAGTCTAAGATACGAGCAGTACTTC.

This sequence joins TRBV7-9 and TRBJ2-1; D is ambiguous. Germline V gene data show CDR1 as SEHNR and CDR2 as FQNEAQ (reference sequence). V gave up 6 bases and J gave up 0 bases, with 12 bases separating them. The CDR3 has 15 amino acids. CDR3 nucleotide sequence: TGTGCCAGCAGAATAGGGCCGAGCTCCTACAATGAGCAGTTCTTC. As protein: CASRIGPSSYNEQFF.

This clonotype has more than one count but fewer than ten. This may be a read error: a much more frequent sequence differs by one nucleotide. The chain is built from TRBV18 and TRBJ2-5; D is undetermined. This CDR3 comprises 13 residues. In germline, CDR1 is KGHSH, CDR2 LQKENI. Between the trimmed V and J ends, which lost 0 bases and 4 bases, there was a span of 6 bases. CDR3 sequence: CASSPPVGETQYF. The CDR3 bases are TGTGCCAGCTCACCACCGGTGGGAGAGACCCAGTACTTC.

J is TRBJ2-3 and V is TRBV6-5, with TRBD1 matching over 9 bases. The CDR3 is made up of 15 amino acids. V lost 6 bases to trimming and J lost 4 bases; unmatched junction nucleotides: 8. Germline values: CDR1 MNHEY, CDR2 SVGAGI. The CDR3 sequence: CASSKQGALSDTQYF. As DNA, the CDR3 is TGTGCCAGCAGCAAACAGGGGGCACTATCAGATACGCAGTATTTT.

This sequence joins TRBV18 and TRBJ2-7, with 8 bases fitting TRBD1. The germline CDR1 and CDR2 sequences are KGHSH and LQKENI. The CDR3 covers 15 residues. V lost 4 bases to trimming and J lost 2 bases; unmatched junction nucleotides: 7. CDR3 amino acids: CASSLETQGAYEQYF. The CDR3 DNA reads TGTGCCAGCTCACTAGAAACACAGGGGGCCTACGAGCAGTACTTC.

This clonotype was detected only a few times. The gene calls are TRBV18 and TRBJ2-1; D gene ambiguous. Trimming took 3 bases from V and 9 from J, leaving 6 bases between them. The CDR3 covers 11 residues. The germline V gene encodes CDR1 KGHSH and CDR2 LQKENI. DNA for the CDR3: TGTGCCAGCTCACCCACCATTGAGCAGTTCTTC. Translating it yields CASSPTIEQFF.

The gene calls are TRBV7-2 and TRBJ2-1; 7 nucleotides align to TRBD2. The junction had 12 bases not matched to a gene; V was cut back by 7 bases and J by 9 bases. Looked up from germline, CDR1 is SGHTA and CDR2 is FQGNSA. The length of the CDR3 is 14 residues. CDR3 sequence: CASTRGEGISEQFF. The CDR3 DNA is TGTGCCAGCACCCGCGGGGAGGGGATTAGTGAGCAGTTCTTC.

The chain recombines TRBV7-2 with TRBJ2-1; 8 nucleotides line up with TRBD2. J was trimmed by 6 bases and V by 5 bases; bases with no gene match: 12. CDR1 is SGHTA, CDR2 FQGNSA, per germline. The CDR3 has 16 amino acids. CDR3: CASSSKTGTRFNEQFF. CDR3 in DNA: TGTGCCAGCAGCAGTAAAACCGGGACTAGATTCAATGAGCAGTTCTTC.

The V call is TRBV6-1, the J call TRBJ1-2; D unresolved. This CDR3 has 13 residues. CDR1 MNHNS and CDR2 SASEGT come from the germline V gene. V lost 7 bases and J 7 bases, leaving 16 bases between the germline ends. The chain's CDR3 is CASTSTPAGGYTF. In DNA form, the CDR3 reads TGTGCCAGCACCTCGACGCCGGCGGGTGGCTACACCTTC.

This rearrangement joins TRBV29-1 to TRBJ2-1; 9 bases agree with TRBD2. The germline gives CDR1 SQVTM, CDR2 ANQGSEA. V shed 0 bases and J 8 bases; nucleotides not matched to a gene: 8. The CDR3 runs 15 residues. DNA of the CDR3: TGCAGCGTTGAAGATCCTAGCGGGATTTTACATGAGCAGTTCTTC. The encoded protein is CSVEDPSGILHEQFF.

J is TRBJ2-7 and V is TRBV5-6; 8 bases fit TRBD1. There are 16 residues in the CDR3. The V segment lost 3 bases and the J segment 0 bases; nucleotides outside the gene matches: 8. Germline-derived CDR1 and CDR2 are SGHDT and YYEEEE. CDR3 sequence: CASSSPKGTGSYEQYF. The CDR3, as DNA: TGTGCCAGCAGCTCCCCTAAGGGGACAGGCTCCTACGAGCAGTACTTC.

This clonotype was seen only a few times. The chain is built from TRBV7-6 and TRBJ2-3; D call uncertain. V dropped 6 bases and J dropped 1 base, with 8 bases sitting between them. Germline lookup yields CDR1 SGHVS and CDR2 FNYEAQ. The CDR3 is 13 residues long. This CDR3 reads CASRFRRTDTQYF. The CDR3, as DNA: TGTGCCAGCAGATTCCGGCGCACAGATACGCAGTATTTT. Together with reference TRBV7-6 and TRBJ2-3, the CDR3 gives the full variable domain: GAGVSQSPRYKVTKRGQDVALRCDPISGHVSLYWYRQALGQGPEFLTYFNYEAQQDKSGLPNDRFSAERPEGSISTLTIQRTEQRDSAMYRCASRFRRTDTQYFGPGTRLTVL.